The TCR beta chain under discussion was sequenced for a study of blood T cell repertoires in COVID-19. At the level of the study: There were acute and convalescent COVID-19 samples, and they came from the United States, Italy and Spain.

Authors' data handling: How many nucleated cells were present was estimated from reference gene primer amplification. Sequencing used immunoSEQ multiplex PCR; TCRdb keeps in-frame clones, though not all of them. The DNA was the basis for D and trimming; V, J and clone size are from that table. The data hold around 99,000 clones, with 79% observed a single time. Details on this clone: At one boundary the junction diverges from the germline segment, which might be a read error.

CDR3 size: 15 residues. Per germline, CDR1 SGHRS and CDR2 YFSETQ. The sample was peripheral blood. The V gene is TRBV5-1, the J gene TRBJ2-5, with D tentatively TRBD1 (5 bases). The TCR was taken from a woman older than 75 with active or convalescent COVID-19. The CDR3 nucleotides are TGTGCCAGCAGCTTAACAGGCGATCCAGGGGAGACCCAGTACTTC. Protein sequence: CASSLTGDPGETQYF.